This entry concerns a single TCR beta chain. Germline loops: CDR1 LGHDT, CDR2 YNNKEL (reference sequence). The CDR3 covers 15 residues. The V and J ends lost 3 bases and 1 base respectively, with 12 bases between them. The sample is drawn from a study of blood T cells in healthy people across ages. Using a J-beta primer mix together with a sample-barcoded 5' primer, a second PCR was run for about 6 to 11 cycles. TCRdb used MiXCR to reprocess the 5' RACE reads, holding one entry per CDR3 protein. The table has hundreds of thousands of distinct CDR3 sequences, about a third seen once. Sequencing was carried out using blood. The chain combines TRBV3-1 with TRBJ1-1, with D possibly TRBD1 on 5 matching bases. The sequence was obtained from a woman of 80 years or more in good health. The CDR3 is CASSQRQNSNTEAFF. CDR3 DNA sequence: TGTGCCAGCAGCCAGAGACAGAATTCGAACACTGAAGCTTTCTTT. Drawing the rest from reference TRBV3-1 and TRBJ1-1, the complete variable domain is DTAVSQTPKYLVTQMGNDKSIKCEQNLGHDTMYWYKQDSKKFLKIMFSYNNKELIINETVPNRFSPKSPDKAHLNLHINSLELGDSAVYFCASSQRQNSNTEAFFGQGTRLTVV.